This entry describes one T cell receptor beta chain. Sequencing used immunoSEQ multiplex PCR; TCRdb keeps in-frame clones, though not all of them. Among about 15,000 clones listed, around 80% were seen once. J was trimmed by 4 bases and V by 3 bases; bases with no gene match: 4. The germline gives CDR1 SGHVS, CDR2 FNYEAQ. CDR3 length equals 14 residues. This specimen belongs to a study of immune evolution from preneoplasia to lung adenocarcinoma. Sequenced input: FFPE minimally invasive lung adenocarcinoma tissue. The clonotype comes from a person aged 70 to 80 with lung adenocarcinoma. The V call is TRBV7-6, the J call TRBJ2-3; 7 bases are shared with TRBD2. CDR3 nucleotide sequence: TGTGCCAGCAGCTTTGCGGGAGACTCAGATACGCAGTATTTT. This gives the protein CASSFAGDSDTQYF.